The sequence of this TCR beta chain was determined in a study of blood T cell repertoires in COVID-19. About the research overall: Acute and convalescent COVID-19 specimens originated in the United States, Italy and Spain.

Repertoires were generated with immunoSEQ multiplex PCR, while TCRdb's copy carries only in-frame clones and drops some. This repertoire shows 45,000 to 65,000 clones, around four fifths found once; its top ten account for over 3.5%. This TCR was recovered from a man between 60 and 70 years old with acute or convalescent COVID-19. Material: peripheral blood.

DNA for the CDR3: TGTGCCACCAGTGACAGGACAGGGGTCGTCCCCTACAATGAGCAGTTCTTC. This sequence encodes CATSDRTGVVPYNEQFF. The rearrangement uses TRBV24-1 and TRBJ2-1; 9 bases map to TRBD1. In germline, CDR1 is KGHDR, CDR2 SFDVKD. This CDR3 is 17 amino acids long. J was trimmed by 2 bases and V by 4 bases; bases with no gene match: 8.